Sequencing of this TCR beta chain was carried out in a study of T cells after yellow fever vaccination. Overall study context: SMART-Seq v4 Ultra Low Input served to prepare low-cell-number fractions. Study-wide results and limits: A faster peak, day 5 versus 15, was reached by the weaker secondary response.

Researchers made TCR cDNA using 5'RACE template switching, and this step added a universal primer site and UMIs. TCRdb reprocessed the 5' RACE reads with MiXCR, giving one entry per CDR3 protein. This sample has hundreds of thousands of distinct CDR3 sequences; over 15% occur once, and the top ten carry roughly 13%. This clonotype was observed a handful of times. Its cognate antigen is unknown. This TCR was recovered from a man aged 25-45 years who received the YFV17D yellow fever vaccine. Material: PBMCs, obtained 15 days after the yellow fever booster vaccination.

The CDR3 protein is CASSSRGVPTGELFF. CDR3 sequence (DNA): TGTGCCAGCAGCTCTCGCGGAGTTCCCACCGGGGAGCTGTTTTTT. The chain recombines TRBV7-9 with TRBJ2-2; D remains unclear. This CDR3 has 15 residues. V was shortened by 4 bases and J by 4 bases, with 13 bases between the two germline ends. Germline V gene sequence: CDR1 SEHNR, CDR2 FQNEAQ (reference sequence).